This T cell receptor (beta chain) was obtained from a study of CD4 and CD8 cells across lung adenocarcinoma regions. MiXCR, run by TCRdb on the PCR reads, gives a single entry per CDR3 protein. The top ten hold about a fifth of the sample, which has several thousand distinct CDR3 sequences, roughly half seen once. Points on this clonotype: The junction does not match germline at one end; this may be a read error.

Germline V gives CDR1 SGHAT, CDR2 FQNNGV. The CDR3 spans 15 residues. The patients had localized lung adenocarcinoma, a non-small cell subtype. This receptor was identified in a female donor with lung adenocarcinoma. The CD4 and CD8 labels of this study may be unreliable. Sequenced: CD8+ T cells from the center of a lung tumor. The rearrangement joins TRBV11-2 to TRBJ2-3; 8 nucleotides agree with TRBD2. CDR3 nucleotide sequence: TGTGCCAGGGGCTTCGGGGGGGGGGATGTAGAGACGCAGTATTTC. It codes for CARGFGGGDVETQYF.